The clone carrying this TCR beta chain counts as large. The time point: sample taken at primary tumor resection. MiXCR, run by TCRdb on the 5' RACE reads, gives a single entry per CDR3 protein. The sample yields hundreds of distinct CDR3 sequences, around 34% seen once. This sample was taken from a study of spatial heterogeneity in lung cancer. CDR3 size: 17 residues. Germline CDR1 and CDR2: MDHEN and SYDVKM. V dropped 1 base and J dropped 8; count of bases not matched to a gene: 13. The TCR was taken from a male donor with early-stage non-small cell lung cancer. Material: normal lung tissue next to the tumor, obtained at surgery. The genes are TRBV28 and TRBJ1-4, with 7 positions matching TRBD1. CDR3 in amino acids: CASSLFRGRWDSEKLFF. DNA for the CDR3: TGTGCCAGCAGTTTATTCCGGGGGCGTTGGGACAGCGAAAAACTGTTTTTT. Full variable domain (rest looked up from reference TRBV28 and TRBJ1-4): DVKVTQSSRYLVKRTGEKVFLECVQDMDHENMFWYRQDPGLGLRLIYFSYDVKMKEKGDIPEGYSVSREKKERFSLILESASTNQTSMYLCASSLFRGRWDSEKLFFGSGTQLSVL.